The T cell receptor (beta chain) under discussion was sequenced for a study of blood T cell repertoires in COVID-19 (dated by TCRdb to 2020 to 2022). The study in broad terms: Samples from collaborators originated in the United States, Italy and Spain and spanned both the acute and convalescent phases of COVID-19. The prospective study material was composed of cDNA or gDNA derived from T cells, B-cell-depleted T cells, or PBMCs. The dataset comprised deeply sampled blood TCRbeta repertoires from subjects exposed to, actively infected with, or recovered from COVID-19. The repertoires were released in a freely available public database meant as a resource for research on the immune response to SARS-CoV-2. The samples were drawn from the first 160 participants of the ongoing ImmuneRACE study and from over a thousand subjects provided by 6 global collaborators. A de-identified subject ID, COVID-19 status, age in years and sex were almost always included in the sample metadata. HLA class I and class II types, where available, came from metadata supplied by the sample provider rather than from assay-based typing.

Whole blood was collected in K2EDTA tubes by collaborating institutions according to the institutions' own protocols. For TCRbeta analysis, collaborator samples were shipped as frozen whole blood, as isolated PBMCs, or as DNA extracted from either sample type. Broader findings and caveats from the paper: The quantity of clinical and demographic metadata differed by source and by participant and was supplied without curation.

From the cysteine through the phenylalanine, the CDR3 covers 14 amino acids. Of all the DNA, just the CDR3 is kept, 42 bases in frame from base 1. The trim is 0 bases for V and 5 bases for J, with a gap of 10 bases between the germline ends. Reading the germline V gene gives CDR1 SGHAT and CDR2 FQNNGV. The immunoSEQ Assay, a bias-controlled multiplex PCR, was used to amplify TCRbeta CDR3 regions from genomic DNA. In the source study's methods: Nucleated cell counts per sample were estimated from amplification of reference gene primers within the assay. To quantify the absolute abundance of each unique TCRbeta CDR3 rearrangement, sequence reads were collapsed and filtered. For each sample, productive Simpson clonality was calculated as the square root of Simpson's diversity index across productive rearrangements. TCRdb retrieved this table from immuneACCESS and kept in-frame rearrangements only. Not all clones are present; in checked studies, unresolved V genes account for under half, and no reason is known for the remainder. V, J and clone size reflect that table, while D and trimming were determined from the DNA. The sample table shows 95,000 to 100,000 clones, and roughly 86% are seen once. The ten largest clonotypes hold about 9.9% of the sample.

About this clone: The antigen it binds to is not known. No quality values exist for individual bases; no much larger clone is one base distant.

This receptor was obtained from a woman in her 30s with acute or convalescent COVID-19. The sequence joins TRBV11-2 to TRBJ1-1, with TRBD1 as a weak D call on 5 bases. Material for sequencing was peripheral blood. The DNA reads TGTGCCAGCAGCTTAGATCAGGGATGGACTGAAGCTTTCTTT. This encodes CASSLDQGWTEAFF.